The 27 T cell receptor beta chains listed next were all sequenced from one sample in a study of identifying expanded T cells in peripheral blood (dated by TCRdb to between 2018 and 2021). The library was produced with the immunoSEQ multiplex PCR assay. TCRdb took over this immuneACCESS table, retaining in-frame rearrangements with V and J assigned. Such tables are incomplete; in checked studies, under half of the missing clones stem from an unresolved V gene, and the remainder is unexplained. In all, the sample holds around 95,000 clones, and about 87% of those were seen once. 4.5% to 6.5% of the sample belongs to the ten largest clones. The specimen sequenced was blood. The source of these receptors is a person aged 18-70 years in good health.

The chain recombines TRBV9 with TRBJ2-3; tentative D call: TRBD2 (5 bases). Germline CDR1 is SGDLS and CDR2 is YYNGEE. The germline V and J ends were trimmed by 1 base and 2 bases, with 17 bases remaining between them. The CDR3 length is 17 residues. The CDR3 bases are TGTGCCAGCAGCGTATCGGTGACACTAGACTACACAGATACGCAGTATTTT. Protein sequence: CASSVSVTLDYTDTQYF.

The chain has TRBV6-4 and TRBJ2-3; possible D gene TRBD2, 7 bases. Trimming shortened V by 3 bases and J by 3 bases, and 13 bases separated the two germline ends. Germline-derived CDR1 and CDR2 are MRHNA and SNTAGT. This CDR3 spans 15 amino acids. The CDR3 region has the DNA TGTGCCAGCAGTGATCAGGGAGGGGGAACAGATACGCAGTATTTT. Encoded protein: CASSDQGGGTDTQYF.

The V and J genes are TRBV10-3 and TRBJ1-1, with a possible D match to TRBD1 (5 bases). The CDR3 totals 15 residues. Germline CDR1 reads ENHRY; CDR2 reads SYGVKD. V dropped 5 bases and J dropped 2 bases, with 15 bases sitting between them. Here the CDR3 reads CAISPQVDRNTEAFF. The CDR3 bases are TGTGCCATCAGTCCCCAAGTCGACAGAAACACTGAAGCTTTCTTT.

The V call is TRBV19, the J call TRBJ1-1; 7 nucleotides agree with TRBD1. This CDR3 comprises 14 residues. After removal of 5 bases from V and 5 bases from J, the junction contained 8 bases not matched to a gene. Germline assignment: CDR1 LNHDA and CDR2 SQIVND (reference sequence). In nucleotides, the CDR3 is TGTGCCAGTAGTGTCCCAGGGGGTCATACTGAAGCTTTCTTT. It yields the protein CASSVPGGHTEAFF.

J is TRBJ2-2 and V is TRBV18; TRBD2 might be the D (5 bases). There are 16 residues in the CDR3. Germline CDR1 KGHSH, CDR2 LQKENI. V was pared by 0 bases and J by 4 bases, with 12 bases between. CDR3 sequence reads: CASSPPAGWGTGELFF. The CDR3 DNA reads as TGTGCCAGCTCACCACCGGCGGGTTGGGGCACCGGGGAGCTGTTTTTT. The complete variable domain, with remaining parts taken from reference TRBV18 and TRBJ2-2, reads NAGVMQNPRHLVRRRGQEARLRCSPMKGHSHVYWYRQLPEEGLKFMVYLQKENIIDESGMPKERFSAEFPKEGPSILRIQQVVRGDSAAYFCASSPPAGWGTGELFFGEGSRLTVL.

The chain uses TRBV25-1 and TRBJ1-2; D remains ambiguous. V lost 6 bases, J lost 2 bases, and 13 bases lay in between. The CDR3 runs to 14 residues. Germline CDR1 MGHDK, CDR2 SYGVNS. CDR3 nucleotides: TGTGCCAGCAGGTCGGCCGGCGCCAACTATGGCTACACCTTC. Amino acid sequence: CASRSAGANYGYTF.

This clone was detected only a few times. The J gene is TRBJ1-2, the V gene TRBV18; D gene ambiguous. Trimming shortened V by 3 bases and J by 7 bases, and 12 bases separated the two germline ends. The V gene's germline CDR1 is KGHSH and CDR2 LQKENI. The CDR3 has 13 amino acids. The CDR3 here is CASSPDWVRGYTF. The DNA of the CDR3 is TGTGCCAGCTCACCTGACTGGGTACGTGGCTACACCTTC.

V usage is TRBV9 and J usage is TRBJ2-1; 7 bases agree with TRBD2. Trimming took 3 bases from V and 0 from J; bases not matched to a gene: 6. Germline CDR1 SGDLS, CDR2 YYNGEE. The CDR3 totals 16 residues. The CDR3 reads CASSGGGDSSYNEQFF. For the CDR3, the DNA is TGTGCCAGCAGCGGCGGGGGAGACAGCTCCTACAATGAGCAGTTCTTC. The full variable domain, rest sourced from reference TRBV9 and TRBJ2-1, is DSGVTQTPKHLITATGQRVTLRCSPRSGDLSVYWYQQSLDQGLQFLIQYYNGEERAKGNILERFSAQQFPDLHSELNLSSLELGDSALYFCASSGGGDSSYNEQFFGPGTRLTVL.

This chain uses TRBV29-1 with TRBJ1-3; the D is unclear. The V end was cut by 4 bases, the J end by 0 bases, with 13 bases between. CDR1 and CDR2 (germline): SQVTM, ANQGSEA. The CDR3 has 15 amino acids. In DNA form, the CDR3 reads TGCAGCGTTGTTTCCCCGCTGTCCTCTGGAAACACCATATATTTT. Translation gives CSVVSPLSSGNTIYF.

This clone was seen just once. The chain couples TRBV6-5 to TRBJ1-1; D is possibly TRBD1 (6 bases). Between the trimmed V and J ends, which lost 7 bases and 10 bases, there was a span of 19 bases. The germline V gene encodes CDR1 MNHEY and CDR2 SVGAGI. The CDR3 sequence is 13 residues long. CDR3 bases: TGTGCCAGCATCCCGGGGCAGGTAGGGGGAGCTTTCTTT. Translated: CASIPGQVGGAFF.

V gene TRBV11-2 combines with J gene TRBJ1-3; D not certain. CDR3 length: 12 residues. Germline CDR1 is SGHAT and CDR2 is FQNNGV. V was pared by 1 base and J by 4 bases, with 2 bases between. As DNA, the CDR3 is TGTGCCAGCAGCTTAGGGGGAAACACCATATATTTT. This sequence encodes CASSLGGNTIYF.

The rearrangement joins TRBV10-3 to TRBJ2-2; 8 bases match TRBD1. The CDR3 sequence is 16 residues long. The germline V gene has CDR1 ENHRY and CDR2 SYGVKD. The trim removed 0 bases at V and 0 bases at J, leaving 0 bases unmatched. The CDR3 region is CAISESTGANTGELFF. As DNA, the CDR3 is TGTGCCATCAGTGAGTCGACAGGGGCGAACACCGGGGAGCTGTTTTTT.

This chain uses TRBV4-1 with TRBJ1-5, with D uncertain. From germline, CDR1 is MGHRA and CDR2 YSYEKL. The CDR3 has 17 amino acids. Trimming took 2 bases from V and 6 from J, leaving 20 bases between them. CDR3 sequence (DNA): TGCGCCAGCAGCCAATTAGCGGGAAGGGTAGGAGGTCAGCCCCAGCATTTT. Translated: CASSQLAGRVGGQPQHF.

The chain has TRBV9 and TRBJ1-1, with 8 bases matching TRBD1. The CDR3 has 12 amino acids. V lost 3 bases, J lost 8 bases, and 3 bases stayed unmatched. Germline values: CDR1 SGDLS, CDR2 YYNGEE. The DNA for the CDR3 is TGTGCCAGCAGCGGCGGACAGGGAGAAGCTTTCTTT. This sequence encodes CASSGGQGEAFF.

CDR3 coding DNA: TGTGCCAGCAAATGGGGCACCGGGGAGCTGTTTTTT. Residues: CASKWGTGELFF. The J gene is TRBJ2-2, the V gene TRBV6-1; D is undetermined. The CDR3 is 12 amino acids. CDR1 and CDR2 (germline): MNHNS, SASEGT. V was shortened by 7 bases and J by 4 bases, with 7 bases between the two germline ends.

V gene TRBV28 combines with J gene TRBJ1-4, with 9 positions matching TRBD1. The ends lost 6 bases at V and 7 bases at J; junction bases unmatched: 6. The CDR3 sequence is 14 residues long. Germline V CDR1 and CDR2: MDHEN, SYDVKM. DNA for the CDR3: TGTGCCAGCAGGGTTACAGGGGGCGGTGAAAAACTGTTTTTT. The encoded protein is CASRVTGGGEKLFF.

V and J are TRBV5-1 and TRBJ2-7; 9 nucleotides align to TRBD1. The CDR3 has 16 residues. Trimming cost V 4 bases and J 3 bases; bases outside gene matches: 11. The germline gives CDR1 SGHRS, CDR2 YFSETQ. CDR3 sequence reads: CASSASRTGVVYEQYF. For the CDR3, the DNA is TGCGCCAGCAGCGCATCCCGGACAGGGGTCGTCTACGAGCAGTACTTC.

The chain couples TRBV7-8 to TRBJ1-1, with D hard to call. Deletions cut 2 bases from V and 1 base from J, with 11 bases between. CDR1 and CDR2 from the germline V gene are SGHVS and FQNEAQ. There are 15 residues in the CDR3. The CDR3: CASSLLFRKNTEAFF. CDR3 DNA sequence: TGTGCCAGCAGCTTATTGTTCAGGAAGAACACTGAAGCTTTCTTT.

The J gene is TRBJ2-7, the V gene TRBV7-9; 7 nucleotides match TRBD2. CDR3 size: 12 residues. V lost 5 bases and J lost 3; bases outside the gene matches: 1. Germline lookup yields CDR1 SEHNR and CDR2 FQNEAQ (reference sequence). CDR3 sequence reads: CASSPGGYEQYF. The CDR3, as DNA: TGTGCCAGCAGCCCGGGGGGCTACGAGCAGTACTTC.

This chain uses TRBV27 with TRBJ2-1; the D gene is possibly TRBD2 (6 bases). The V gene's germline CDR1 is MNHEY and CDR2 SMNVEV (reference sequence). Trimming stripped 4 bases from V and 10 bases from J, with 11 bases between. This CDR3 spans 12 amino acids. The CDR3 sequence is CASSWRGREQFF. Written as DNA, the CDR3 is TGTGCCAGCAGTTGGAGGGGCAGAGAGCAGTTCTTC.

The chain has TRBV10-3 and TRBJ1-1, with a possible D match to TRBD1 (6 bases). This CDR3 spans 14 amino acids. Germline values: CDR1 ENHRY, CDR2 SYGVKD. Trimming left V 3 bases short and J 6 bases short, with 14 bases between. The CDR3 region is CAISEPGAQSEAFF. The CDR3 DNA sequence: TGTGCCATCAGTGAACCGGGGGCCCAATCTGAAGCTTTCTTT.

The genes are TRBV19 and TRBJ1-1, with 7 bases fitting TRBD1. In germline, CDR1 is LNHDA, CDR2 SQIVND (reference sequence). After removal of 3 bases from V and 7 bases from J, the junction contained 5 bases not matched to a gene. The CDR3 loop spans 13 amino acids. CDR3 nucleotide sequence: TGTGCCAGTAGTATCACAGGGGCCGGTGAAGCTTTCTTT. Its translation: CASSITGAGEAFF. Combining the CDR3 with reference TRBV19 and TRBJ1-1 gives the whole variable domain DGGITQSPKYLFRKEGQNVTLSCEQNLNHDAMYWYRQDPGQGLRLIYYSQIVNDFQKGDIAEGYSVSREKKESFPLTVTSAQKNPTAFYLCASSITGAGEAFFGQGTRLTVV.

The chain has TRBV7-3 and TRBJ1-1, with 11 nucleotides matching TRBD1. This CDR3 region has 16 residues. CDR1 and CDR2 from the germline V gene are SGHTA and FQGTGA. J was trimmed by 11 bases and V by 3 bases; bases with no gene match: 14. In nucleotides, the CDR3 is TGTGCCAGCAGCTTCCAAGGACAGGGGGCCCCTGGGAGGGCTTTCTTT. It encodes CASSFQGQGAPGRAFF.

V is TRBV4-1 and J is TRBJ2-3, with D hard to call. Germline V gene sequence: CDR1 MGHRA, CDR2 YSYEKL. The CDR3 has 13 residues. V was pared by 0 bases and J by 0 bases, with 1 base between. The CDR3 DNA reads as TGCGCCAGCAGCCAAGAAAGCACAGATACGCAGTATTTT. Residues: CASSQESTDTQYF.

This chain uses TRBV19 with TRBJ1-2; D is undetermined. Germline values: CDR1 LNHDA, CDR2 SQIVND (reference sequence). Trimming took 3 bases from V and 0 from J, leaving 14 bases between them. This CDR3 region has 16 residues. The CDR3 loop reads CASSMGAAKANYGYTF. For the CDR3, the DNA is TGTGCCAGTAGTATGGGAGCAGCGAAAGCTAACTATGGCTACACCTTC.

Written as DNA, the CDR3 is TGTGCCAGCAGCTCCGGGACGGGAGGGCAGTACAATGAGCAGTTCTTC. Protein product: CASSSGTGGQYNEQFF. The rearrangement uses TRBV11-3 and TRBJ2-1, with 8 bases lining up with TRBD2. The CDR3 runs 16 residues. V shed 4 bases, J shed 4 bases, and the junction held 9 bases outside the gene matches. Germline CDR1 and CDR2: SGHNT and YENEEA.

The rearrangement uses TRBV5-1 and TRBJ2-3; either TRBD1 or TRBD2 may supply D (5 bases each). The CDR3 has 16 amino acids. The germline V gene has CDR1 SGHRS and CDR2 YFSETQ. V was pared by 3 bases and J by 2 bases, with 16 bases between. This chain's CDR3 is CASSSDSLGHTDTQYF. The CDR3 nucleotides read TGCGCCAGCAGCTCGGACTCCCTAGGACACACAGATACGCAGTATTTT.